Listed here are 24 T cell receptor beta chains from one sample, sequenced in a study of T cells in tumors after PD-1 blockade. Profiled with immunoSEQ multiplex PCR; TCRdb holds only in-frame clones, not every one. This repertoire shows 55,000 to 70,000 clones, roughly 77% found once; its top ten account for around an eighth. The material sequenced was PBMCs, taken before anti-PD-1 treatment. These receptors all stem from a human donor with basal cell carcinoma.

This clone came up a few times. The chain joins TRBV15 to TRBJ2-7, with D unresolved. Germline lookup yields CDR1 LNHNV and CDR2 YYDKDF (reference sequence). V lost 1 base and J lost 6, with 7 bases in between. The CDR3 loop spans 12 amino acids. This CDR3 is CATSRVASEQYF. Here the CDR3 DNA reads TGTGCCACCAGCAGAGTCGCATCCGAGCAGTACTTC.

The rearrangement links TRBV10-3 to TRBJ1-6; 7 bases fit TRBD1. The germline V gene has CDR1 ENHRY and CDR2 SYGVKD. Losses at the gene ends were 4 bases for V and 0 bases for J; bases not matched to a gene: 3. This CDR3 has 16 amino acids. CDR3 loop: CAISAQGSSYNSPLHF. CDR3 coding DNA: TGTGCCATCAGTGCACAGGGGAGCTCCTATAATTCACCCCTCCACTTT.

The chain carries TRBV12-5 and TRBJ1-1; perhaps TRBD1 as D (5 bases). Germline values: CDR1 LGHNT, CDR2 FRNRAP. Deletions cut 1 base from V and 3 bases from J, with 6 bases between. The CDR3 consists of 13 residues. CDR3 in amino acids: CASGLGGDTEAFF. Here the CDR3 DNA reads TGTGCTAGTGGTTTGGGGGGGGACACTGAAGCTTTCTTT.

The genes are TRBV19 and TRBJ2-7; D possibly corresponds to TRBD1 (6 bases). CDR1 is LNHDA, CDR2 SQIVND, per germline (reference sequence). Trimming cost V 2 bases and J 7 bases, with 15 bases left between them. The CDR3 runs to 14 residues. CDR3 region: CASSIRDRPREQYF. The CDR3 DNA reads as TGTGCCAGTAGTATACGAGACAGGCCCAGGGAGCAGTACTTC. Drawing the rest from reference TRBV19 and TRBJ2-7, the complete variable domain is DGGITQSPKYLFRKEGQNVTLSCEQNLNHDAMYWYRQDPGQGLRLIYYSQIVNDFQKGDIAEGYSVSREKKESFPLTVTSAQKNPTAFYLCASSIRDRPREQYFGPGTRLTVT.

CDR3 in DNA: TGTGCCACCAGCAGAGATCGCACGGGTGCCTGGGCAGGAAACACCATATATTTT. Its protein is CATSRDRTGAWAGNTIYF. V gene TRBV15 combines with J gene TRBJ1-3; D is undetermined. Trimming left V 0 bases short and J 4 bases short, with 19 bases between. In germline, CDR1 is LNHNV, CDR2 YYDKDF (reference sequence). The CDR3 runs 18 residues.

The rearrangement uses TRBV4-1 and TRBJ2-5; maybe TRBD2 (7 bases). V was pared by 0 bases and J by 5 bases, with 19 bases between. Looked up from germline, CDR1 is MGHRA and CDR2 is YSYEKL. This CDR3 has 17 residues. The CDR3 protein is CASSQEGGGRKEETQYF. The DNA of the CDR3 is TGCGCCAGCAGCCAAGAAGGCGGGGGCCGAAAGGAGGAGACCCAGTACTTC.

Worth noting for this clone: Sequence at one end of the junction differs from germline and may be a read error. The rearrangement links TRBV6-5 to TRBJ1-2; 8 positions agree with TRBD1. The germline CDR1 and CDR2 sequences are MNHEY and SVGAGI. CDR3 length: 13 amino acids. CDR3 coding DNA: TGTGCCTGCAGGGACAGGAAGGGATCGGCCTACACCTTC. Amino acids: CACRDRKGSAYTF.

A few counts support this clone. The chain carries TRBV27 and TRBJ1-3; D possibly corresponds to TRBD1 (5 bases). The CDR3 is made up of 14 amino acids. CDR1 MNHEY and CDR2 SMNVEV come from the germline V gene (reference sequence). Trimming took off 5 bases at V and 4 bases at J, with 12 bases between the two ends. The CDR3 region is CASSPVQGGNTIYF. The CDR3 bases are TGTGCCAGCAGTCCCGTGCAGGGCGGAAACACCATATATTTT.

The rearrangement uses TRBV6-2 or TRBV6-3 and TRBJ2-7; TRBD1 matches at 11 bases. Looked up from germline, CDR1 is MNHEY and CDR2 is SVGEGT. The CDR3 has 15 amino acids. V gave up 6 bases and J gave up 4 bases; unmatched junction bases: 8. CDR3 protein: CASSQTGQGVYEQYF. For the CDR3, the DNA is TGTGCCAGCAGCCAGACGGGACAGGGGGTATACGAGCAGTACTTC.

The chain joins TRBV6-5 to TRBJ1-1; D call uncertain. The CDR3 runs to 15 residues. V lost 0 bases and J 0 bases, leaving 8 bases between the germline ends. Germline loops: CDR1 MNHEY, CDR2 SVGAGI. The DNA for the CDR3 is TGTGCCAGCAGTTACTCGGCGCAAATGAACACTGAAGCTTTCTTT. Its protein product is CASSYSAQMNTEAFF.

The genes are TRBV30 and TRBJ1-1; D uncertain. Deletions cut 4 bases from V and 0 bases from J, with 6 bases between. The CDR3 is 12 amino acids. From germline, CDR1 is GTSNPN and CDR2 SVGIG (reference sequence). CDR3 loop: CAWTWMNTEAFF. DNA for the CDR3: TGTGCCTGGACCTGGATGAACACTGAAGCTTTCTTT.

This clone has a single count. The chain links TRBV27 to TRBJ2-1; D might be TRBD2 (5 bases). Germline assignment: CDR1 MNHEY and CDR2 SMNVEV (reference sequence). Trimming removed 5 bases at V and 1 base at J, with 9 bases between. This CDR3 is built from 14 residues. For the CDR3, the DNA is TGTGCCAGCAGTCCGGGATTTTCCTACAATGAGCAGTTCTTC. Translated, it gives CASSPGFSYNEQFF.

The gene calls are TRBV19 and TRBJ1-2; 8 positions match TRBD1. CDR3 size: 13 residues. CDR1 is LNHDA and CDR2 is SQIVND in the germline V gene (reference sequence). The trim removed 7 bases at V and 2 bases at J, leaving 3 bases unmatched. Here the CDR3 reads CASTRQGNYGYTF. The CDR3 DNA reads TGTGCCAGTACCAGACAGGGGAACTATGGCTACACCTTC.

The rearrangement joins TRBV5-4 to TRBJ2-3; 9 bases line up with TRBD2. This CDR3 region has 17 residues. The germline gives CDR1 SGHNT, CDR2 YYREEE (reference sequence). Unmatched junction bases numbered 8, after V lost 2 bases and J lost 1 base. Here the CDR3 DNA reads TGTGCCAGCAGCTTACGGACCTCTAGCGGGGGCACAGATACGCAGTATTTT. Translated: CASSLRTSSGGTDTQYF. Full variable domain (outside the CDR3, taken from reference TRBV5-4 and TRBJ2-3): ETGVTQSPTHLIKTRGQQVTLRCSSQSGHNTVSWYQQALGQGPQFIFQYYREEENGRGNFPPRFSGLQFPNYSSELNVNALELDDSALYLCASSLRTSSGGTDTQYFGPGTRLTVL.

This clone was seen just once. V gene TRBV18 combines with J gene TRBJ2-5; D might be TRBD1 (6 bases). Germline CDR1 and CDR2: KGHSH and LQKENI. The CDR3 covers 14 residues. The V gene lost 0 bases and the J gene lost 4 bases, with 9 bases spanning the gap. The CDR3 reads CASSPPIQGETQYF. The CDR3, as DNA: TGTGCCAGCTCACCACCAATACAGGGAGAGACCCAGTACTTC.

The chain recombines TRBV12-3 or TRBV12-4 with TRBJ1-1; no clear D gene. The CDR3 extends over 13 amino acids. Trimming pared 2 bases from V and 7 bases from J, leaving 11 bases between. The CDR3 is CASSLRELSEAFF. The CDR3 nucleotides are TGTGCCAGCAGTTTACGGGAATTGAGTGAAGCTTTCTTT.

V and J are TRBV25-1 and TRBJ2-2; possible D gene TRBD2, 6 bases. CDR3 length: 16 residues. V lost 1 base to trimming and J lost 1 base, with 10 bases between them. Per germline, CDR1 MGHDK and CDR2 SYGVNS. CDR3 in amino acids: CASSEWRVRNTGELFF. In DNA form, the CDR3 reads TGTGCCAGCAGTGAATGGAGGGTTCGGAACACCGGGGAGCTGTTTTTT.

The chain couples TRBV6-6 to TRBJ1-5; no reliable D call. Germline V gene lookup returns CDR1 MNHNY and CDR2 SVGAGI (reference sequence). The CDR3 loop spans 15 amino acids. Trimming left V 2 bases short and J 0 bases short, with 8 bases between. This CDR3 is CASSYEDHSNQPQHF. The CDR3 DNA is TGTGCCAGCAGTTACGAGGACCATAGCAATCAGCCCCAGCATTTT.

The gene calls are TRBV19 and TRBJ2-7, with TRBD2 identical over 8 bases. CDR3 length equals 13 residues. V trimming: 4 bases; J trimming: 4 bases; junction bases outside the gene matches: 3. CDR1 and CDR2 (germline): LNHDA, SQIVND (reference sequence). The CDR3 DNA is TGTGCCAGTAGTAATCTAGCGGGTTACGAGCAGTACTTC. It yields the protein CASSNLAGYEQYF.

This clone has a single count. This sequence joins TRBV18 and TRBJ2-7; 8 bases line up with TRBD1. This CDR3 comprises 14 residues. Germline assignment: CDR1 KGHSH and CDR2 LQKENI. Losses at the gene ends were 5 bases for V and 5 bases for J; bases not matched to a gene: 8. The CDR3 loop reads CASSLDRVGHEQYF. CDR3 coding DNA: TGTGCCAGCTCATTGGACAGGGTTGGCCACGAGCAGTACTTC.

The chain employs TRBV7-2 and TRBJ1-1; the D is unclear. This CDR3 has 17 amino acids. V lost 5 bases to trimming and J lost 4 bases, with 23 bases between them. CDR1 is SGHTA, CDR2 FQGNSA, per germline. The CDR3 spells CASSLPPVGPAGTEAFF. DNA for the CDR3: TGTGCCAGCAGCCTCCCCCCGGTAGGGCCGGCGGGCACTGAAGCTTTCTTT.

This clone occurred a few times. The gene calls are TRBV9 and TRBJ1-1; 7 bases align to TRBD1. Germline lookup yields CDR1 SGDLS and CDR2 YYNGEE. V lost 2 bases and J lost 4; bases outside the gene matches: 5. The CDR3 length is 14 residues. The CDR3 protein is CASSVSAGGTEAFF. The CDR3 region has the DNA TGTGCCAGCAGCGTTTCCGCAGGGGGCACTGAAGCTTTCTTT.

This chain links TRBV10-2 with TRBJ2-7, with 7 bases fitting TRBD1. The junction had 6 bases not matched to a gene; V was cut back by 3 bases and J by 4 bases. Germline-derived CDR1 and CDR2 are WSHSY and SAAADI. The CDR3 covers 14 residues. DNA for the CDR3: TGCGCCAGCAGTGATAAGGGGGCGCGGTACGAGCAGTACTTC. Protein product: CASSDKGARYEQYF.

The rearrangement uses TRBV30 and TRBJ2-5; the D gene is possibly TRBD1 (5 bases). Trimming took off 3 bases at V and 6 bases at J, with 8 bases between the two ends. Germline V gene sequence: CDR1 GTSNPN, CDR2 SVGIG (reference sequence). The CDR3 covers 11 residues. The CDR3 is CAWSPGKTQYF. DNA for the CDR3: TGTGCCTGGAGCCCAGGGAAGACCCAGTACTTC.